One sample yielded the 11 T cell receptor beta chains listed below, sequenced in a study of blood T cells in healthy people across ages (dated by TCRdb to between 2014 and 2017). Libraries came from 5' RACE. The instrument given in TCRdb is Illumina HiSeq 2500. A second PCR of roughly 7 to 11 cycles was performed with a sample-barcoded 5' primer and a J-beta primer mix. Starting from the raw public reads, TCRdb applied fastp trimming at Q25, assembled clones with MiXCR and retained in-frame beta chains. Records with the same CDR3 protein are collapsed into one entry carrying the most frequent genes and DNA. For this sample the table gives 500,000 to 550,000 distinct CDR3 sequences, of which 20% to 30% were detected only once. The biggest ten clones account for roughly 10% of the sample. These data also formed part of another study, on T cells of mothers and their children.

The specimen was blood. Receptor source: a boy younger than 18 in good health.

The V gene is TRBV5-1, the J gene TRBJ2-6; perhaps TRBD1 as D (5 bases). The V gene lost 6 bases and the J gene lost 1 base, with 8 bases spanning the gap. The V gene's germline CDR1 is SGHRS and CDR2 YFSETQ. CDR3 length equals 14 residues. This CDR3 is CASIDSSGANVLTF. The DNA of the CDR3 is TGCGCCAGCATAGACAGTTCTGGGGCCAACGTCCTGACTTTC.

V is TRBV4-3 and J is TRBJ2-1; 8 bases are a match to TRBD2. CDR3 length equals 17 residues. V shed 0 bases, J shed 4 bases, and the junction held 8 bases outside the gene matches. CDR1 and CDR2 (germline): LGHNA, YSLEER. In nucleotides, the CDR3 is TGCGCCAGCAGCCAAGATTGGACTAGCTATACATACAATGAGCAGTTCTTC. This encodes CASSQDWTSYTYNEQFF.

V is TRBV10-3 and J is TRBJ1-2, with TRBD1 matching over 7 bases. CDR3 size: 17 residues. The V and J ends lost 0 bases and 2 bases, in that order; junction bases with no gene match: 9. Per the germline V gene, CDR1 is ENHRY and CDR2 is SYGVKD. CDR3: CAISESGTASLNYGYTF. The DNA for the CDR3 is TGTGCCATCAGTGAGTCCGGGACAGCCAGCTTGAACTATGGCTACACCTTC.

The V call is TRBV7-9, the J call TRBJ2-1; 8 bases align to TRBD2. V was pared by 5 bases and J by 7 bases, with 7 bases of the junction left unmatched. The CDR3 contains 14 residues. Germline V gene data show CDR1 as SEHNR and CDR2 as FQNEAQ (reference sequence). The CDR3 bases are TGTGCCAGCAGCCGTCGGGGGGGTCTGAATGAGCAGTTCTTC. It is translated as CASSRRGGLNEQFF.

The V and J genes are TRBV7-9 and TRBJ1-5; D remains ambiguous. Trimming removed 5 bases at V and 0 bases at J, with 8 bases between. CDR1 SEHNR and CDR2 FQNEAQ come from the germline V gene (reference sequence). The CDR3 extends over 14 amino acids. The CDR3 loop is CASSPRDSNQPQHF. The CDR3, as DNA: TGTGCCAGCAGCCCCCGGGATAGCAATCAGCCCCAGCATTTT.

Only a few counts were recorded for this clonotype. The genes are TRBV6-5 and TRBJ2-7; D is unclear. The CDR3 is 14 amino acids. Germline values: CDR1 MNHEY, CDR2 SVGAGI. The ends were cut back, 2 bases at V and 5 bases at J, with 13 bases in the middle. Here the CDR3 DNA reads TGTGCCAGCAGTTACCCCGGAGCGCGGAACGAGCAGTACTTC. Protein product: CASSYPGARNEQYF.

The chain links TRBV14 to TRBJ2-5, with D perhaps assigned TRBD1 or TRBD2 (7 bases each). This CDR3 is built from 15 residues. V gave up 4 bases and J gave up 2 bases, with 14 bases separating them. Germline V gene data show CDR1 as SGHDN and CDR2 as FVKESK. The chain's CDR3 is CASSRERDRQETQYF. CDR3 DNA: TGTGCCAGCAGCCGAGAGCGGGACAGACAAGAGACCCAGTACTTC.

This clonotype turned up a few times. The chain is built from TRBV2 and TRBJ1-4; TRBD1 matches 7 bases. In germline, CDR1 is SNHLY, CDR2 FYNNEI. The V gene end was trimmed by 4 bases and the J gene end by 3 bases; junction bases not matched to a gene: 17. The CDR3 totals 19 residues. CDR3 nucleotides: TGTGCCAGCAGTGGGAGTGCTACAGGGGAGGTTCAGGCTAATGAAAAACTGTTTTTT. The encoded protein is CASSGSATGEVQANEKLFF.

This chain links TRBV3-1 with TRBJ1-4, with 7 positions matching TRBD1. The CDR3 sequence is 14 residues long. Unmatched junction bases numbered 6, after V lost 5 bases and J lost 6 bases. Looked up from germline, CDR1 is LGHDT and CDR2 is YNNKEL (reference sequence). Here the CDR3 reads CASSGTGADEKLFF. In nucleotides, the CDR3 is TGTGCCAGCAGCGGTACAGGGGCGGATGAAAAACTGTTTTTT.

V usage is TRBV20-1 and J usage is TRBJ2-7, with D uncertain. The CDR3 is 12 residues long. Looked up from germline, CDR1 is DFQATT and CDR2 is SNEGSKA (reference sequence). V was trimmed by 5 bases and J by 3 bases, leaving 11 bases between them. The CDR3 region has the DNA TGCAGTGCTCCCGTAGGGAACTACGAGCAGTACTTC. It codes for CSAPVGNYEQYF.

The gene calls are TRBV7-2 and TRBJ2-2, with D perhaps matching TRBD1 (5 bases). The CDR3 contains 15 residues. V lost 5 bases to trimming and J lost 1 base, with 11 bases between them. Germline CDR1 reads SGHTA; CDR2 reads FQGNSA. The CDR3 DNA sequence: TGTGCCAGCAGCCAAGAAGGACAGAACACCGGGGAGCTGTTTTTT. Translation: CASSQEGQNTGELFF.